This T cell receptor beta chain was sequenced in a study of cytomegalovirus exposure and HLA in healthy donors. Study-wide findings and caveats: The investigators catalogued 150 or so TCR beta chains as cytomegalovirus-associated. First-cohort TCR clusters tended to co-occur in the 130 or so validation repertoires, a later analysis found.

V was pared by 6 bases and J by 5 bases, with 11 bases between. Germline V gives CDR1 MDHEN, CDR2 SYDVKM. This CDR3 comprises 13 residues. A remark on this clone: No antigen is known for it.

Libraries were prepared by immunoSEQ multiplex PCR; TCRdb keeps only in-frame clonotypes and omits some of them. The data hold about 130,000 clones, with around 89% observed a single time. The gene calls are TRBV28 and TRBJ1-5; D unresolved. Source material: PBMCs. This sequence was found in a woman aged 25-40 years in good health and CMV-seropositive. In DNA, the CDR3 is TGTGCCAGCAGCCCCTTGGGAGATCAGCCCCAGCATTTT. It is translated as CASSPLGDQPQHF. The full variable domain, in which reference TRBV28 and TRBJ1-5 provide the parts outside the CDR3, is DVKVTQSSRYLVKRTGEKVFLECVQDMDHENMFWYRQDPGLGLRLIYFSYDVKMKEKGDIPEGYSVSREKKERFSLILESASTNQTSMYLCASSPLGDQPQHFGDGTRLSIL.